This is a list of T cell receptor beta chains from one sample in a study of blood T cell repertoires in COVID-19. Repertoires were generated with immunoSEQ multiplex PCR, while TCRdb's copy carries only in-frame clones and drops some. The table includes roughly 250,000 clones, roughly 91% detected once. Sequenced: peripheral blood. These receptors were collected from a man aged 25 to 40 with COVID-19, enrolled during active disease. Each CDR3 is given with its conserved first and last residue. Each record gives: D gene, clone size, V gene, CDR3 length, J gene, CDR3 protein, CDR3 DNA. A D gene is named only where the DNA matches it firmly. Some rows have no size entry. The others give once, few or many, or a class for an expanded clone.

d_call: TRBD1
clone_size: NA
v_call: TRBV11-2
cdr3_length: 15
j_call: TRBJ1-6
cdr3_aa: CASSLDRGLYSPLHF
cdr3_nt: TGTGCCAGCAGCTTAGACAGGGGGCTTTATTCACCCCTCCACTTT

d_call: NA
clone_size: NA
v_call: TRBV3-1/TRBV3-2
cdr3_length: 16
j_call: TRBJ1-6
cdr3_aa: CASSPNRLGVNSPLHF
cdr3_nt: TGTGCCAGCAGCCCAAACCGTTTAGGGGTTAATTCACCCCTCCACTTT

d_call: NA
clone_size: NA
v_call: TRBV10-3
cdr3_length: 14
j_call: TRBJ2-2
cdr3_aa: CAIGGGANTGELFF
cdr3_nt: TGTGCCATCGGGGGCGGCGCGAACACCGGGGAGCTGTTTTTT

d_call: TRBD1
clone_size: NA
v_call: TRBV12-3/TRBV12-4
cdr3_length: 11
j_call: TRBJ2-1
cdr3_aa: CASKGAHEQFF
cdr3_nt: TGTGCCAGCAAGGGGGCTCATGAGCAGTTCTTC

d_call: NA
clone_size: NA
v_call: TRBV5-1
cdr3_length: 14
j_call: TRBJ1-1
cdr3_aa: CASNSLTTDTEAFF
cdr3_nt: TGCGCCAGCAACTCCCTCACCACTGACACTGAAGCTTTCTTT

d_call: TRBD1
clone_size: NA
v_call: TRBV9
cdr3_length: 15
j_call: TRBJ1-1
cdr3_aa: CASSGRQGAITEAFF
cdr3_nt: TGTGCCAGCAGCGGACGGCAGGGGGCGATCACTGAAGCTTTCTTT

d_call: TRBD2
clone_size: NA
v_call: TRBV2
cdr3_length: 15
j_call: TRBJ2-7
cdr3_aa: CASSEGAGGTYEQYF
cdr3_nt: TGTGCCAGCAGTGAGGGAGCGGGGGGGACCTACGAGCAGTACTTC

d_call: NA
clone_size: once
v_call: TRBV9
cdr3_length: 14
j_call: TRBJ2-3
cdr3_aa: CASSVAQITDTQYF
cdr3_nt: TGTGCCAGCAGCGTAGCCCAGATCACAGATACGCAGTATTTT

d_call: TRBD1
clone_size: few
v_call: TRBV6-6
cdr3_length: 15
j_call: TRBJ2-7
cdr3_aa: CASKGPRDRGFEQYF
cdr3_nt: TGTGCCAGCAAGGGGCCCCGGGACAGGGGATTCGAGCAGTACTTC

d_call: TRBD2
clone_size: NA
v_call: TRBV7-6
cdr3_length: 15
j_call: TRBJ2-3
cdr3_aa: CASSLGGGAVDTQYF
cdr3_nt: TGTGCCAGCAGCTTAGGCGGGGGGGCGGTAGATACGCAGTATTTT

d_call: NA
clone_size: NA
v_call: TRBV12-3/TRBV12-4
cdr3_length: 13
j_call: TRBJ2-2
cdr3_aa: CASTILVPGELFF
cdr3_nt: TGTGCCAGCACCATCCTAGTCCCCGGGGAGCTGTTTTTT

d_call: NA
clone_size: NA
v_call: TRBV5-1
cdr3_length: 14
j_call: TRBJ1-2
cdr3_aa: CASSLVPGVYGYGF
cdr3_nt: TGCGCCAGCAGCTTGGTGCCGGGAGTATATGGCTACGGCTTC

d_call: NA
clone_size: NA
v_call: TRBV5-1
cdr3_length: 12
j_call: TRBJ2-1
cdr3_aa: CASSLRGPEQFF
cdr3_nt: TGCGCCAGCAGCTTGCGAGGGCCGGAGCAGTTCTTC

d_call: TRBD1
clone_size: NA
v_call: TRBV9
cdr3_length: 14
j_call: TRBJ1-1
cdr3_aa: CASSVGSGGTEAFF
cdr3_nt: TGTGCCAGCAGCGTAGGCTCAGGGGGCACTGAAGCTTTCTTT

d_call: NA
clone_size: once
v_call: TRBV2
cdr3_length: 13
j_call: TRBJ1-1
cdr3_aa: CASSDEGSVEAFF
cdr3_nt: TGTGCCAGCAGTGATGAGGGTTCGGTCGAAGCTTTCTTT

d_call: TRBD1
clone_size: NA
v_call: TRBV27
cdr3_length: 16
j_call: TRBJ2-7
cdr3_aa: CASTPTGGQGAYEQYF
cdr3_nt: TGTGCCAGCACTCCTACGGGAGGACAGGGGGCCTACGAGCAGTACTTC

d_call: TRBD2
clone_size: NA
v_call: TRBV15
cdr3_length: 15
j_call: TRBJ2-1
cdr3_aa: CATSQGLAGRDEQFF
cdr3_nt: TGTGCCACCAGTCAGGGGCTAGCGGGGAGGGATGAGCAGTTCTTC

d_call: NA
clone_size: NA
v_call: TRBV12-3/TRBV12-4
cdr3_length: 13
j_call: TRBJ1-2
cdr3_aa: CASSLLGGEGYTF
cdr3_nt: TGTGCCAGCAGTTTACTGGGCGGGGAGGGCTACACCTTC

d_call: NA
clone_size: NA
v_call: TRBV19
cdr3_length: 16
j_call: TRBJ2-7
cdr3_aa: CASSILMGTNSYEQYF
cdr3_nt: TGTGCCAGTAGTATCCTAATGGGGACAAACTCCTACGAGCAGTACTTC

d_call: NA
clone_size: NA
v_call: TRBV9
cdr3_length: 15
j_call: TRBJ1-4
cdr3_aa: CASSVGGSKTGKLFF
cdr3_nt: TGTGCCAGCAGCGTAGGCGGCTCTAAAACGGGGAAACTGTTTTTT

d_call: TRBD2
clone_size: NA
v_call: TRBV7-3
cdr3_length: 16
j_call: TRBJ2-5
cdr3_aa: CASSLYAAGEGETQYF
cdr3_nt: TGTGCCAGCAGCTTATATGCAGCGGGGGAGGGAGAGACCCAGTACTTC

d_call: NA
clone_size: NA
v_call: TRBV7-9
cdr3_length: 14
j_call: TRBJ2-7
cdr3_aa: CASSYTWSSYEQYF
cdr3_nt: TGTGCCAGCAGTTATACTTGGAGCTCCTACGAGCAGTACTTC

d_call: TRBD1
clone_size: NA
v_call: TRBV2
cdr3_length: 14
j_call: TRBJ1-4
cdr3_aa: CASKGQGASEKLFF
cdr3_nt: TGTGCCAGCAAAGGACAGGGGGCTAGTGAAAAACTGTTTTTT

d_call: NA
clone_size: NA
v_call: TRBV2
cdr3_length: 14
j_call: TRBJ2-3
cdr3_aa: CASRMDSSTDTQYF
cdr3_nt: TGTGCCAGCAGGATGGACAGCAGCACAGATACGCAGTATTTT

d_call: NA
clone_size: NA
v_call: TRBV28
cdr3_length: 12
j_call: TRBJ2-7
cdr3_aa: CASTAVGYEQYF
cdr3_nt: TGTGCCAGCACCGCGGTAGGATACGAGCAGTACTTC

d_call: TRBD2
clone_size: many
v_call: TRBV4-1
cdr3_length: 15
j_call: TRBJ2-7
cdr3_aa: CASSPLSGGVDEQYF
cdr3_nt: TGCGCCAGCAGTCCGCTCAGCGGGGGGGTGGACGAGCAGTACTTC

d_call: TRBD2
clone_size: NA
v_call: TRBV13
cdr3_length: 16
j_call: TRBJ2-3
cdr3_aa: CASSLLLAGGTDTQYF
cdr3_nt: TGTGCCAGCAGCCTTCTACTAGCGGGGGGGACAGATACGCAGTATTTT

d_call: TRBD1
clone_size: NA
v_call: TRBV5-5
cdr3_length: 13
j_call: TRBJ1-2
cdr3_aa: CASSSRTGEGYTF
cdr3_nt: TGTGCCAGCAGTTCGAGGACAGGGGAAGGCTACACCTTC

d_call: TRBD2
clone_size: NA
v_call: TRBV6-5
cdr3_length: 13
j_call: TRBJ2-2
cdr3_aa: CASRGRVIGELFF
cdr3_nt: TGTGCCAGCAGGGGGAGGGTGATCGGGGAGCTGTTTTTT

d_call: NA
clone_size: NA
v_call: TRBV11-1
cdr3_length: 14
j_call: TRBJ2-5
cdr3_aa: CASSLLRSLETQYF
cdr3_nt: TGTGCCAGCAGCTTGCTGAGGAGCTTGGAGACCCAGTACTTC

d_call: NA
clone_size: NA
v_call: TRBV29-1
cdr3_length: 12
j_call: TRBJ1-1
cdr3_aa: CSVGGEDTEAFF
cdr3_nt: TGCAGCGTTGGCGGGGAGGACACTGAAGCTTTCTTT

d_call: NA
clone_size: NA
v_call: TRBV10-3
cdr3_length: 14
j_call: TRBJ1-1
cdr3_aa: CAISVNRGGTEAFF
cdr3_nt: TGTGCCATCAGTGTAAATAGGGGGGGCACTGAAGCTTTCTTT

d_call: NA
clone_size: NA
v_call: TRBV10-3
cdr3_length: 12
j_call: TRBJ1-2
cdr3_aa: CAISGGNYGYTF
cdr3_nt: TGTGCCATCTCCGGGGGTAACTATGGCTACACCTTC

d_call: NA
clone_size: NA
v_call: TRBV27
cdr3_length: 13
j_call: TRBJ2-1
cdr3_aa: CASSVREGYEQFF
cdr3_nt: TGTGCCAGCAGTGTCCGTGAGGGTTATGAGCAGTTCTTC

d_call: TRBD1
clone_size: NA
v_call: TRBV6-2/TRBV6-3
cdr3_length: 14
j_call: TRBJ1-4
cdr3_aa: CASSNDRGDEKLFF
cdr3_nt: TGTGCCAGCAGCAACGACAGGGGGGATGAAAAACTGTTTTTT

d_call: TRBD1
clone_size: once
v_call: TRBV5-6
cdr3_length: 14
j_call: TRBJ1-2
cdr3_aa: CASSTTGTDYGYTF
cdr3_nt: TGTGCCAGCAGCACCACCGGGACAGACTATGGCTACACCTTC

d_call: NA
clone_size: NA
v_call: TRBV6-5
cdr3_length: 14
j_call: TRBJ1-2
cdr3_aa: CASRFPGQGGGYTF
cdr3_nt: TGTGCCAGCAGATTCCCGGGCCAGGGTGGTGGCTACACCTTC

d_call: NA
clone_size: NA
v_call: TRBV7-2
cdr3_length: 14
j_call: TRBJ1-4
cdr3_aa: CASSLQGVNEKLFF
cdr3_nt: TGTGCCAGCAGCCTACAGGGAGTTAATGAAAAACTGTTTTTT

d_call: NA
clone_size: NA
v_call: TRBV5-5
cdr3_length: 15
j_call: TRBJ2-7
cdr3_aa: CASSGPGTSSYEQYF
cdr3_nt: TGTGCCAGCAGCGGACCCGGGACAAGCTCCTACGAGCAGTACTTC

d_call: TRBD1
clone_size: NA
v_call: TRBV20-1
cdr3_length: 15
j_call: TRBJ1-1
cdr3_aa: CSASDAGTGNTEAFF
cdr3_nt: TGCAGTGCTAGTGACGCCGGGACAGGGAACACTGAAGCTTTCTTT

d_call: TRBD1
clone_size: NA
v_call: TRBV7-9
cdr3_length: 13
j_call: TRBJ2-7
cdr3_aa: CASLTGGSGEQYF
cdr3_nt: TGTGCCAGCCTGACAGGGGGAAGTGGCGAGCAGTACTTC

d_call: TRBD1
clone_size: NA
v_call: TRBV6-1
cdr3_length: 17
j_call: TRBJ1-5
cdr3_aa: CASSERGQRYSNQPQHF
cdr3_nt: TGTGCCAGCAGTGAACGGGGACAGAGATATAGCAATCAGCCCCAGCATTTT

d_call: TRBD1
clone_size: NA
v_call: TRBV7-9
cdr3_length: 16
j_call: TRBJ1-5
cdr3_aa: CASSTDDRGGNQPQHF
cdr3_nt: TGTGCCAGCAGCACCGACGACAGGGGGGGTAATCAGCCCCAGCATTTT

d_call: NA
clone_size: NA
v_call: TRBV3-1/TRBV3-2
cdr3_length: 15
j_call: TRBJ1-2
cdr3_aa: CASSQDEPSPYGYTF
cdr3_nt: TGTGCCAGCAGCCAAGATGAACCGAGCCCCTATGGCTACACCTTC

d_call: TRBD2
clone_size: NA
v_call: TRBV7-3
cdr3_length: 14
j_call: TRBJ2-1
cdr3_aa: CASSLGSGMHEQFF
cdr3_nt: TGTGCCAGCAGCTTAGGTAGCGGGATGCATGAGCAGTTCTTC

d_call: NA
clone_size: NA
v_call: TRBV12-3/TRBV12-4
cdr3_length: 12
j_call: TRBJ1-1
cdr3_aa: CASSLEPGEAFF
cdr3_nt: TGTGCCAGCAGTTTAGAACCCGGGGAAGCTTTCTTT

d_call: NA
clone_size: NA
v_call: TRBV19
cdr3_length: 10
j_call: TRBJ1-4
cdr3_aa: CASEDEKLFF
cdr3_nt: TGTGCCTCTGAGGATGAAAAACTGTTTTTT

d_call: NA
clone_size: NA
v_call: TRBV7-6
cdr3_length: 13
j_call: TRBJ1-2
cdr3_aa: CASSRGGLYGYTF
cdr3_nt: TGTGCCAGCAGCCGCGGGGGGCTTTATGGCTACACCTTC

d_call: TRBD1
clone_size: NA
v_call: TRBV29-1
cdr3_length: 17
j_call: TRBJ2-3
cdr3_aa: CSARAVLGQNLADTQYF
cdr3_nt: TGCAGCGCGCGCGCTGTGTTGGGACAGAACCTTGCAGATACGCAGTATTTT

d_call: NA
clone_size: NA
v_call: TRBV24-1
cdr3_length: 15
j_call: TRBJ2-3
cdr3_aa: CATSDSGTSTDTQYF
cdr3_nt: TGTGCCACCAGTGATTCCGGGACTAGCACAGATACGCAGTATTTT

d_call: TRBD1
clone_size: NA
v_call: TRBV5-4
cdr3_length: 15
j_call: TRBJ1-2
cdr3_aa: CASSFRGTGTYGYTF
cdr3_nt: TGTGCCAGCAGCTTCAGGGGGACAGGGACCTATGGCTACACCTTC